The rows below give T cell receptor beta chains drawn from one sample of a study of Graves' ophthalmopathy and Graves' hyperthyroidism. TCRdb re-called the multiplex PCR reads through MiXCR, storing one row per CDR3 protein. Of hundreds of thousands of distinct CDR3 sequences detected, 20% to 25% appear once; the ten largest clones hold roughly 6.9%. The specimen sequenced was peripheral blood. Receptors originate from a woman younger than 30 with stable Graves' hyperthyroidism. Some clones in this sample may be carry-over from other donors' samples. Each CDR3 is given with its conserved first and last residue. The size of a clone is reported for some rows only, either as once, few or many, or as a class for expanded clones.

abundance: many; j_gene: TRBJ1-1; v_gene: TRBV29-1; CDR3aa: CSVGPQGNTEAFF
abundance: -; j_gene: TRBJ1-6; v_gene: TRBV12-3/TRBV12-4; CDR3aa: CASISYASLAPLHF
abundance: -; j_gene: TRBJ2-7; v_gene: TRBV20-1; CDR3aa: CSAPARARYEQYF
abundance: many; j_gene: TRBJ2-7; v_gene: TRBV20-1; CDR3aa: CSVGGLVYEQYF
abundance: many; j_gene: TRBJ1-2; v_gene: TRBV29-1; CDR3aa: CSVVGGNYGYTF
abundance: many; j_gene: TRBJ2-5; v_gene: TRBV12-3/TRBV12-4; CDR3aa: CASSPGTGAAETQYF
abundance: many; j_gene: TRBJ2-7; v_gene: TRBV30; CDR3aa: CAWSVLGKPYEQYF
abundance: few; j_gene: TRBJ2-4; v_gene: TRBV19; CDR3aa: CASSMAGLSGDIQYF
abundance: many; j_gene: TRBJ1-2; v_gene: TRBV27; CDR3aa: CASSPSDRIYGYTF
abundance: -; j_gene: TRBJ2-7; v_gene: TRBV20-1; CDR3aa: CSAPTDWGAEQYF
abundance: -; j_gene: TRBJ1-2; v_gene: TRBV29-1; CDR3aa: CSVDEGRPNYGYTF
abundance: -; j_gene: TRBJ2-7; v_gene: TRBV11-2; CDR3aa: CASSLDSTGGYEQYF
abundance: few; j_gene: TRBJ2-7; v_gene: TRBV20-1; CDR3aa: CSARRGGSYEQYF
abundance: few; j_gene: TRBJ1-2; v_gene: TRBV6-5; CDR3aa: CASNSGQGMGGYTF
abundance: -; j_gene: TRBJ2-7; v_gene: TRBV18; CDR3aa: CASSPPGQYEQYF
abundance: many; j_gene: TRBJ2-2; v_gene: TRBV2; CDR3aa: CASSEPGAGTGELFF
abundance: many; j_gene: TRBJ2-5; v_gene: TRBV20-1; CDR3aa: CSAGTGTARETQYF
abundance: -; j_gene: TRBJ2-5; v_gene: TRBV6-5; CDR3aa: CASNSWEETQYF
abundance: many; j_gene: TRBJ2-7; v_gene: TRBV27; CDR3aa: CASGEGYEQYF
abundance: -; j_gene: TRBJ2-2; v_gene: TRBV6-9; CDR3aa: CARSYVSLAGELFF
abundance: many; j_gene: TRBJ1-2; v_gene: TRBV24-1; CDR3aa: CATSDGTAHGYTF
abundance: -; j_gene: TRBJ2-2; v_gene: TRBV19; CDR3aa: CASSPREGNTGELFF
abundance: many; j_gene: TRBJ2-7; v_gene: TRBV28; CDR3aa: CASSLRENRGLLGYEQYF
abundance: many; j_gene: TRBJ1-1; v_gene: TRBV6-1; CDR3aa: CASSPGQIEAFF
abundance: many; j_gene: TRBJ1-1; v_gene: TRBV28; CDR3aa: CASSQPNQVDKAFF
abundance: -; j_gene: TRBJ2-7; v_gene: TRBV28; CDR3aa: CASRSPDSREQYF